This TCR beta chain is from a study of shared clonotypes between healthy human individuals. CDR3 size: 16 residues. V gave up 2 bases and J gave up 2 bases; unmatched junction bases: 6. Germline CDR1 reads SEHNR; CDR2 reads FQNEAQ (reference sequence). Execution of the assay was at deep level. Sequencing was performed on unsorted PBMC DNA using ten immunoSEQ deep assay plates. Authors' methods: Filtering differed for immunoSEQ, which gave only junction sequences without quality scores. Profiling relied on immunoSEQ multiplex PCR, and the TCRdb table lists in-frame clones only, not all of them. V, J and clone size are taken as reported in that table, and D and trimming were inferred from the DNA itself. The table lists about half a million clones, more than 75% of them singletons. This clone was observed a few times.

The sequencing sample was made of PBMCs. This TCR was sampled from a woman aged 40-49 years in good health. Some clones in this sample may be carry-over from other donors' samples. This rearrangement joins TRBV7-9 to TRBJ2-3, with 8 bases matching TRBD2. In DNA form, the CDR3 reads TGTGCCAGCAGCTTATTAGCGGGAATGGTCACAGATACGCAGTATTTT. Its protein is CASSLLAGMVTDTQYF.